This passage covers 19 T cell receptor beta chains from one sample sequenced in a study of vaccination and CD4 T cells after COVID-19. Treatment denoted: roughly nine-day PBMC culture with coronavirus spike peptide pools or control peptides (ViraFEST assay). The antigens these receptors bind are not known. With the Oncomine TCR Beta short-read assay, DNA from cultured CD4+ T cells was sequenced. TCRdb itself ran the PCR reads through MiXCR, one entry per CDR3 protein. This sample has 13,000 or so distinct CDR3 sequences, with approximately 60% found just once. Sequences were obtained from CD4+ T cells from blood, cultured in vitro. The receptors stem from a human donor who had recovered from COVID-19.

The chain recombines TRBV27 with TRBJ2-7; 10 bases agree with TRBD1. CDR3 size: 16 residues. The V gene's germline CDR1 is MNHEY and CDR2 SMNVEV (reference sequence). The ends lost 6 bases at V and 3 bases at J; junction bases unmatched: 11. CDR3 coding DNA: TGTGCCAGCAGCCACCGGGGATGGACAGGGGGCTACGAGCAGTACTTC. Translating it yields CASSHRGWTGGYEQYF.

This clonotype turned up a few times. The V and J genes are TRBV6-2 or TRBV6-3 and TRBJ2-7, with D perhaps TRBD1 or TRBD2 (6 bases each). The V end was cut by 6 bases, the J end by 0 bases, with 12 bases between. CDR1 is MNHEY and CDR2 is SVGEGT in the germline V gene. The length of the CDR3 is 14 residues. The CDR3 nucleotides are TGTGCCAGCAGCATGGGGGGCGGCTCCTACGAGCAGTACTTC. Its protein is CASSMGGGSYEQYF.

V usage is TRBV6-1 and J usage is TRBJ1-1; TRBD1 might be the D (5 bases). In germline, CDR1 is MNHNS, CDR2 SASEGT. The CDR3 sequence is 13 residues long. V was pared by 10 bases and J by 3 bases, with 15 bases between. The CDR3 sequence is CATTRGRDTEAFF. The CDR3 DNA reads TGTGCCACCACTAGGGGTAGGGACACTGAAGCTTTCTTT.

CDR3 sequence reads: CASSRGTSGNTGELFF. DNA for the CDR3: TGTGCCAGCAGCCGAGGGACTAGCGGTAACACCGGGGAGCTGTTTTTT. J is TRBJ2-2 and V is TRBV7-3, with 11 positions matching TRBD2. This CDR3 has 16 amino acids. Germline assignment: CDR1 SGHTA and CDR2 FQGTGA. Trimming took 5 bases from V and 2 from J; bases not matched to a gene: 4.

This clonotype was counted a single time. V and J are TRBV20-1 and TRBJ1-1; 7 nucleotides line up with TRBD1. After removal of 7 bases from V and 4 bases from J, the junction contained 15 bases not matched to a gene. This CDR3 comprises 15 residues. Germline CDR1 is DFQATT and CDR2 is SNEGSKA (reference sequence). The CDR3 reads CSVNIDRASATEAFF. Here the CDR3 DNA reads TGCAGTGTAAATATTGACAGGGCGAGCGCCACTGAAGCTTTCTTT.

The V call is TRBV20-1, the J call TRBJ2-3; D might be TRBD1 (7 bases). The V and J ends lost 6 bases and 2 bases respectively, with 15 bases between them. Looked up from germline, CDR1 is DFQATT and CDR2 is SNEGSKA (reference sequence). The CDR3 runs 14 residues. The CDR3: CSARRGQFTDTQYF. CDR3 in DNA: TGCAGTGCAAGGAGGGGACAGTTCACAGATACGCAGTATTTT.

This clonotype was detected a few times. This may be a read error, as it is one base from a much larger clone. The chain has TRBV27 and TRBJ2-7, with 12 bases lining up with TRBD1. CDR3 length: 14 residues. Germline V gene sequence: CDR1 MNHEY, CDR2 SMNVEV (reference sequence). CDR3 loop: CASSLGTGGYEQCF. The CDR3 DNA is TGTGCCAGCAGTTTGGGGACAGGGGGCTACGAGCAGTGCTTC.

The CDR3 here is CASNSFEGMDEKLFF. CDR3 nucleotides: TGTGCCAGCAACTCCTTCGAGGGGATGGATGAAAAACTGTTTTTT. This sequence joins TRBV6-1 and TRBJ1-4; weak D call: TRBD1 (5 bases). V lost 7 bases and J lost 6, with 18 bases in between. The germline V gene encodes CDR1 MNHNS and CDR2 SASEGT. The CDR3 is made up of 15 amino acids.

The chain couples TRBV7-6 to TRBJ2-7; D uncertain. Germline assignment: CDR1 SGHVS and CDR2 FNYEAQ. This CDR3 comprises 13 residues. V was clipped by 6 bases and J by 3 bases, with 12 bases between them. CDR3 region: CASSPSRNYEQYF. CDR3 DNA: TGTGCCAGCAGTCCCTCGCGGAACTACGAGCAGTACTTC.

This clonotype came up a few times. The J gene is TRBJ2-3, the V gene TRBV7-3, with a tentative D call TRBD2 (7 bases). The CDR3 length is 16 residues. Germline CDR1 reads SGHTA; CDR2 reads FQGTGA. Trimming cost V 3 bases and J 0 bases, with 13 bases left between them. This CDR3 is CASSLGGGASTDTQYF. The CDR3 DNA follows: TGTGCCAGCAGCTTGGGGGGGGGGGCTAGCACAGATACGCAGTATTTT.

DNA of the CDR3: TGTGCCAGCACCAAGGGACTTCCGGGCGTCAAAAACATTCAGTACTTC. Encoded protein: CASTKGLPGVKNIQYF. V and J are TRBV28 and TRBJ2-4; D possibly corresponds to TRBD2 (6 bases). This CDR3 contains 16 residues. The ends were cut back, 7 bases at V and 3 bases at J, with 19 bases in the middle. CDR1 is MDHEN, CDR2 SYDVKM, per germline. Complete variable domain (other parts from reference TRBV28 and TRBJ2-4): DVKVTQSSRYLVKRTGEKVFLECVQDMDHENMFWYRQDPGLGLRLIYFSYDVKMKEKGDIPEGYSVSREKKERFSLILESASTNQTSMYLCASTKGLPGVKNIQYFGAGTRLSVL.

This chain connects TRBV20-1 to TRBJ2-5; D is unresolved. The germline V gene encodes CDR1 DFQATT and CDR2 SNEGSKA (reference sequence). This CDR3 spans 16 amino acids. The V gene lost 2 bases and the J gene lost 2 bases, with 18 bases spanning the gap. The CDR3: CSARTGSLKHQETQYF. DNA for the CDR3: TGCAGTGCTAGAACCGGTAGTCTAAAGCATCAAGAGACCCAGTACTTC.

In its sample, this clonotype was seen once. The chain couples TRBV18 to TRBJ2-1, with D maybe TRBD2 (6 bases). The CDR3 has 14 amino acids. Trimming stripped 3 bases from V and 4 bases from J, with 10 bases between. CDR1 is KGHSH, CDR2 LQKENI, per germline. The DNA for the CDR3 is TGTGCCAGCTCACCCACCGGGGGTTACAATGAGCAGTTCTTC. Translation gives CASSPTGGYNEQFF.

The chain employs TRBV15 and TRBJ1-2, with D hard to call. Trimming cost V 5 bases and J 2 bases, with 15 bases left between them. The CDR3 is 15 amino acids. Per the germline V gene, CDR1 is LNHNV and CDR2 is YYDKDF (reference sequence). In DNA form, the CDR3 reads TGTGCCACCAGCGCGGGCCTTCAACCAAACTATGGCTACACCTTC. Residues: CATSAGLQPNYGYTF.

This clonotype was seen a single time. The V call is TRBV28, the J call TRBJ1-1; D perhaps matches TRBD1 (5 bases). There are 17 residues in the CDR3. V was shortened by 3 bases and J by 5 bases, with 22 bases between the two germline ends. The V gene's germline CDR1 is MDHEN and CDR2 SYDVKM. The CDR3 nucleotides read TGTGCCAGCAGTTTGCTCCTGGGACGTAGGGGTGTGACTGAAGCTTTCTTT. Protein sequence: CASSLLLGRRGVTEAFF. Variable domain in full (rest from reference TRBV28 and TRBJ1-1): DVKVTQSSRYLVKRTGEKVFLECVQDMDHENMFWYRQDPGLGLRLIYFSYDVKMKEKGDIPEGYSVSREKKERFSLILESASTNQTSMYLCASSLLLGRRGVTEAFFGQGTRLTVV.

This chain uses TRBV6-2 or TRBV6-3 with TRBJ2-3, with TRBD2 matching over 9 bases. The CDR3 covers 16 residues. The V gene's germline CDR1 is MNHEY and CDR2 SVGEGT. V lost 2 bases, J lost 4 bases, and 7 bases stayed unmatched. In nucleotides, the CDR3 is TGTGCCAGCAGTTACGTTAGCGGGAGTGGGGCAGATACGCAGTATTTT. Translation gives CASSYVSGSGADTQYF.

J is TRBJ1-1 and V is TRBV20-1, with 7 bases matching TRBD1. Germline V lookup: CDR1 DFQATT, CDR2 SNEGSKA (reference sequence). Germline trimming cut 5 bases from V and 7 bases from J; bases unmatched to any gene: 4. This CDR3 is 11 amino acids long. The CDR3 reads CSAAGQHEAFF. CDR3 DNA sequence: TGCAGTGCTGCGGGACAGCATGAAGCTTTCTTT.

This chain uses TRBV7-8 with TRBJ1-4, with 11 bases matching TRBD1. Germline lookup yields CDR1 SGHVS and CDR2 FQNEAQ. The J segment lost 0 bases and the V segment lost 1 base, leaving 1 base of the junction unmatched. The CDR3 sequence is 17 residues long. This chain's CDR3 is CASSLGTGGSTNEKLFF. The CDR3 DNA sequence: TGTGCCAGCAGCTTAGGGACAGGGGGCTCAACTAATGAAAAACTGTTTTTT. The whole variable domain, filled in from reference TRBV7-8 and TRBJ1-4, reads GAGVSQSPRYKVAKRGQDVALRCDPISGHVSLFWYQQALGQGPEFLTYFQNEAQLDKSGLPSDRFFAERPEGSVSTLKIQRTQQEDSAVYLCASSLGTGGSTNEKLFFGSGTQLSVL.

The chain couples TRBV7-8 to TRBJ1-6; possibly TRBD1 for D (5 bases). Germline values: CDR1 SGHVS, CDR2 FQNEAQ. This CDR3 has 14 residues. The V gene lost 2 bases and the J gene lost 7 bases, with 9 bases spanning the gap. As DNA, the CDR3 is TGTGCCAGCAGCTTACGCGGGGGGAATTCACCCCTCCACTTT. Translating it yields CASSLRGGNSPLHF.